Listed here are 28 T cell receptor beta chains from one sample, sequenced in a study of Ad26.COV2.S vaccination and SARS-CoV-2 variants (dated by TCRdb to about 2021). Receptor libraries were prepared by the immunoSEQ multiplex PCR assay. Imported from immuneACCESS, the table was reduced by TCRdb to in-frame sequences with V and J called. These copies leave out some clones; in studies compared against another copy, an unresolved V gene accounts for under half, and the cause of the remainder is not known. The sample table holds around 300,000 clones, of which approximately 90% were seen once. Clones ranked in the top ten supply about 5% of the sample. Taken with the paper, the label for treatment or condition translates to: over 15 received Ad26.COV2.S at low or high dose, single or two shots; five or six received placebo; per-sample allocation not given. Repertoires of vaccine and placebo recipients were sequenced from samples taken on day 63 after the first injection.

The specimen comprised peripheral blood, sampled in a trial of Ad26.COV2.S vaccine versus placebo. These receptors came from a person between 18 and 60 years old who received the Ad26.COV2.S COVID-19 vaccine or a placebo.

The chain employs TRBV5-4 and TRBJ2-7, with no clear D. V was trimmed by 0 bases and J by 1 base, leaving 5 bases between them. Germline V gene data show CDR1 as SGHNT and CDR2 as YYREEE (reference sequence). The CDR3 covers 13 residues. DNA for the CDR3: TGTGCCAGCAGCTTGGACGGATCCTACGAGCAGTACTTC. Its translation is CASSLDGSYEQYF.

DNA for the CDR3: TGTGCCAGTTACGACAGGGGTCTGACAACCTACAATGAGCAGTTCTTC. This codes for CASYDRGLTTYNEQFF. The chain employs TRBV18 and TRBJ2-1, with 8 bases matching TRBD1. Germline lookup yields CDR1 KGHSH and CDR2 LQKENI. V was clipped by 9 bases and J by 2 bases; unmatched bases: 12. CDR3 length: 16 amino acids.

The gene calls are TRBV6-2 or TRBV6-3 and TRBJ2-1; D is ambiguous. The V end was cut by 2 bases, the J end by 8 bases, with 16 bases between. Germline V gene lookup returns CDR1 MNHEY and CDR2 SVGEGT. The CDR3 consists of 15 residues. CDR3 region: CASSYPSAVQYEQFF. The CDR3 DNA reads TGTGCCAGCAGTTACCCTTCTGCGGTACAATATGAGCAGTTCTTC.

The V gene is TRBV4-1, the J gene TRBJ1-6, with D maybe TRBD1 (6 bases). Trimming took off 0 bases at V and 9 bases at J, with 12 bases between the two ends. The germline gives CDR1 MGHRA, CDR2 YSYEKL. The CDR3 contains 15 residues. DNA for the CDR3: TGCGCCAGCAGCCAAGACGGGGGCAGGCTTTCACCCCTCCACTTT. The encoded protein is CASSQDGGRLSPLHF.

V is TRBV3-1 (or the pseudogene TRBV3-2) and J is TRBJ2-1, with 7 bases matching TRBD2. Germline trimming cut 2 bases from V and 3 bases from J; bases unmatched to any gene: 4. CDR3 length equals 15 residues. The germline V gene has CDR1 LGHDT and CDR2 YNNKEL (reference sequence). CDR3 sequence: CASSQRASGYNEQFF. CDR3 in DNA: TGTGCCAGCAGCCAAAGGGCTAGCGGCTACAATGAGCAGTTCTTC.

The V gene is TRBV4-3, the J gene TRBJ1-1; 7 nucleotides align to TRBD1. CDR1 and CDR2 from the germline V gene are LGHNA and YSLEER. Trimming took 1 base from V and 0 from J; bases not matched to a gene: 5. The CDR3 spans 16 residues. The DNA of the CDR3 is TGCGCCAGCAGCCAAGCTTTCAGGGGGATGAACACTGAAGCTTTCTTT. This gives the protein CASSQAFRGMNTEAFF.

The chain uses TRBV29-1 and TRBJ1-2, with TRBD1 matching over 9 bases. Losses at the gene ends were 4 bases for V and 5 bases for J; bases not matched to a gene: 5. The CDR3 spans 13 residues. In germline, CDR1 is SQVTM, CDR2 ANQGSEA. CDR3 loop: CSVGGTGSYGYTF. The CDR3 DNA sequence: TGCAGCGTTGGGGGGACAGGGTCTTATGGCTACACCTTC. The variable domain in full, with the rest retrieved from reference TRBV29-1 and TRBJ1-2, is SAVISQKPSRDICQRGTSLTIQCQVDSQVTMMFWYRQQPGQSLTLIATANQGSEATYESGFVIDKFPISRPNLTFSTLTVSNMSPEDSSIYLCSVGGTGSYGYTFGSGTRLTVV.

With respect to this clone: Distinct nucleotide sequences in the sample also encode this CDR3. The chain has TRBV29-1 and TRBJ1-2; TRBD1 matches 8 bases. V gave up 4 bases and J gave up 6 bases; unmatched junction bases: 4. Germline-derived CDR1 and CDR2 are SQVTM and ANQGSEA. The CDR3 is 12 residues long. DNA for the CDR3: TGCAGCGTTGCAGGACAGGGCAATGGCTACACCTTC. This translates into CSVAGQGNGYTF.

The CDR3 loop reads CASGLRGDEQYF. The DNA of the CDR3 is TGTGCTAGTGGTTTAAGAGGGGACGAGCAGTACTTC. The chain recombines TRBV12-5 with TRBJ2-7; D possibly uses TRBD1 or TRBD2 (5 bases each). The CDR3 runs 12 residues. Germline CDR1 reads LGHNT; CDR2 reads FRNRAP. Trimming pared 3 bases from V and 5 bases from J, leaving 8 bases between.

The V and J genes are TRBV28 and TRBJ1-2; D uncertain. Trimming stripped 5 bases from V and 5 bases from J, with 9 bases between. The CDR3 covers 12 residues. The germline gives CDR1 MDHEN, CDR2 SYDVKM. The CDR3 reads CASSPRTYGYTF. The CDR3 DNA reads TGTGCCAGCAGTCCCCGGACTTATGGCTACACCTTC.

This clone has a single count. The V and J genes are TRBV18 and TRBJ2-7; perhaps TRBD1 as D (6 bases). Trimming stripped 2 bases from V and 6 bases from J, with 17 bases between. Looked up from germline, CDR1 is KGHSH and CDR2 is LQKENI. The CDR3 has 15 amino acids. The CDR3 bases are TGTGCCAGCTCACCAAGTACAGGGATGGTCGGCGAGCAGTACTTC. It translates to CASSPSTGMVGEQYF.

This chain connects TRBV3-1 (or the pseudogene TRBV3-2) to TRBJ2-5; 7 bases are shared with TRBD2. With 1 base clipped from V and 5 bases from J, the junction kept 7 bases outside the gene matches. Germline CDR1 is LGHDT and CDR2 is YNNKEL (reference sequence). The CDR3 runs to 15 residues. The DNA of the CDR3 is TGTGCCAGCAGCCAAGGCGGGGGAAAAGGGGAGACCCAGTACTTC. Translation: CASSQGGGKGETQYF.

This chain links TRBV30 with TRBJ1-1; no clear D gene. This CDR3 region has 13 residues. V was cut by 2 bases and J by 1 base, with 8 bases left in between. The germline gives CDR1 GTSNPN, CDR2 SVGIG (reference sequence). The CDR3 sequence: CAWSNIPNTEAFF. Here the CDR3 DNA reads TGTGCCTGGAGTAACATTCCGAACACTGAAGCTTTCTTT.

Worth noting for this clone: The same CDR3 can be traced to other DNA sequences in this sample. The gene calls are TRBV27 and TRBJ1-1, with D unresolved. Germline V CDR1 and CDR2: MNHEY, SMNVEV (reference sequence). The V end was cut by 0 bases, the J end by 1 base, with 3 bases between. There are 13 residues in the CDR3. This CDR3 reads CASSLSRNTEAFF. CDR3 in DNA: TGTGCCAGCAGTTTATCGAGGAACACTGAAGCTTTCTTT.

The rearrangement joins TRBV9 to TRBJ1-2, with TRBD1 matching 7 bases. The V segment lost 3 bases and the J segment 4 bases; nucleotides outside the gene matches: 6. Germline V gives CDR1 SGDLS, CDR2 YYNGEE. This CDR3 has 14 amino acids. The CDR3 region has the DNA TGTGCCAGCAGCGAGGGACAGCGGGGCTATGGCTACACCTTC. Translated, it gives CASSEGQRGYGYTF.

This clone was counted only a few times. The chain uses TRBV9 and TRBJ2-7; 10 positions agree with TRBD1. J lost 7 bases, V lost 0 bases, and 4 bases had no gene match. The V gene's germline CDR1 is SGDLS and CDR2 YYNGEE. The CDR3 totals 14 residues. The CDR3 region is CASSVGDRGFEQYF. The CDR3 DNA reads as TGTGCCAGCAGCGTAGGGGACAGGGGTTTTGAGCAGTACTTC.

In this sample, this clone turned up once. The chain couples TRBV28 to TRBJ2-7; 9 nucleotides agree with TRBD1. Germline-derived CDR1 and CDR2 are MDHEN and SYDVKM. The CDR3 sequence is 15 residues long. The V and J ends lost 3 bases and 5 bases, in that order; junction bases with no gene match: 8. CDR3 in amino acids: CASSFFGQGLDEQYF. CDR3 DNA sequence: TGTGCCAGCAGTTTTTTCGGACAGGGGCTAGACGAGCAGTACTTC.

The chain recombines TRBV2 with TRBJ2-2; D gene unclear. V was shortened by 7 bases and J by 3 bases, with 15 bases between the two germline ends. The CDR3 runs to 15 residues. Germline CDR1 is SNHLY and CDR2 is FYNNEI. The DNA for the CDR3 is TGTGCCAGCATGGAAAATGAGGCATACACCGGGGAGCTGTTTTTT. It translates to CASMENEAYTGELFF. The full variable domain, completed using reference TRBV2 and TRBJ2-2, is EPEVTQTPSHQVTQMGQEVILRCVPISNHLYFYWYRQILGQKVEFLVSFYNNEISEKSEIFDDQFSVERPDGSNFTLKIRSTKLEDSAMYFCASMENEAYTGELFFGEGSRLTVL.

J is TRBJ1-1 and V is TRBV19, with 11 bases identical to TRBD1. V was clipped by 4 bases and J by 7 bases; unmatched bases: 8. CDR1 and CDR2 (germline): LNHDA, SQIVND (reference sequence). This CDR3 has 15 residues. CDR3: CASSTRDRGLDEAFF. For the CDR3, the DNA is TGTGCCAGTAGTACTCGGGACAGGGGGTTGGATGAAGCTTTCTTT.

The V call is TRBV18, the J call TRBJ1-1, with TRBD1 as a possible D gene (5 bases). Per germline, CDR1 KGHSH and CDR2 LQKENI. V lost 3 bases to trimming and J lost 1 base, with 12 bases between them. This CDR3 has 15 residues. Here the CDR3 DNA reads TGTGCCAGCTCACCCCGGGACGGGTCGAACACTGAAGCTTTCTTT. This translates into CASSPRDGSNTEAFF.

CDR3 sequence: CASSFGQGTGEQFF. CDR3 DNA: TGTGCCAGCAGCTTCGGACAGGGGACGGGTGAGCAGTTCTTC. This chain connects TRBV11-2 to TRBJ2-1; TRBD1 aligns across 9 bases. The CDR3 consists of 14 residues. The germline V gene has CDR1 SGHAT and CDR2 FQNNGV. V shed 3 bases and J 9 bases; nucleotides not matched to a gene: 6. The full variable domain, in which reference TRBV11-2 and TRBJ2-1 provide the parts outside the CDR3, is EAGVAQSPRYKIIEKRQSVAFWCNPISGHATLYWYQQILGQGPKLLIQFQNNGVVDDSQLPKDRFSAERLKGVDSTLKIQPAKLEDSAVYLCASSFGQGTGEQFFGPGTRLTVL.

J is TRBJ2-6 and V is TRBV4-3; D gene unclear. The ends were cut back, 3 bases at V and 0 bases at J, with 15 bases in the middle. The CDR3 is 18 amino acids. The V gene's germline CDR1 is LGHNA and CDR2 YSLEER. CDR3 sequence (DNA): TGCGCCAGCAGCCAGAAAGCCAAAGGTATCTCTGGGGCCAACGTCCTGACTTTC. Translating it yields CASSQKAKGISGANVLTF.

The chain is built from TRBV7-2 and TRBJ2-6; the match to TRBD1 covers 7 bases. Trimming at V came to 5 bases and at J to 0 bases, leaving 10 bases not matched to a gene. Germline values: CDR1 SGHTA, CDR2 FQGNSA. The CDR3 consists of 18 residues. For the CDR3, the DNA is TGTGCCAGCAGCCCCCGGGACAGCGCAAACTCTGGGGCCAACGTCCTGACTTTC. Amino acid sequence: CASSPRDSANSGANVLTF.

CDR3 nucleotides: TGTGCCAGTAGTACCCAACTAGCGGGGGGTACCAATGAGCAGTTCTTC. Residues: CASSTQLAGGTNEQFF. The chain carries TRBV19 and TRBJ2-1; 12 nucleotides align to TRBD2. This CDR3 is 16 amino acids long. CDR1 is LNHDA and CDR2 is SQIVND in the germline V gene (reference sequence). V shed 4 bases, J shed 6 bases, and the junction held 7 bases outside the gene matches.

This chain links TRBV7-9 with TRBJ1-2, with TRBD1 matching over 7 bases. The length of the CDR3 is 14 residues. Unmatched junction bases numbered 11, after V lost 5 bases and J lost 8 bases. Germline V gene lookup returns CDR1 SEHNR and CDR2 FQNEAQ (reference sequence). The CDR3 region has the DNA TGTGCCAGCAGCGTGGGACAGAGGGGGAAAGGCTACACCTTC. Translating gives CASSVGQRGKGYTF. Supplemented by reference TRBV7-9 and TRBJ1-2, the full variable domain reads DTGVSQNPRHKITKRGQNVTFRCDPISEHNRLYWYRQTLGQGPEFLTYFQNEAQLEKSRLLSDRFSAERPKGSFSTLEIQRTEQGDSAMYLCASSVGQRGKGYTFGSGTRLTVV.

This chain connects TRBV5-1 to TRBJ1-1, with 12 bases lining up with TRBD1. This CDR3 is built from 17 residues. The germline V gene has CDR1 SGHRS and CDR2 YFSETQ. V shed 0 bases and J 0 bases; nucleotides not matched to a gene: 3. CDR3 sequence reads: CASSLDGTGGMNTEAFF. Here the CDR3 DNA reads TGCGCCAGCAGCTTGGATGGGACAGGGGGCATGAACACTGAAGCTTTCTTT.

The chain couples TRBV13 to TRBJ1-3; D gene unclear. The germline gives CDR1 PRHDT, CDR2 FYEKMQ (reference sequence). The V end lost 3 bases, the J end lost 1 base, and 7 bases lay between the germline ends. The CDR3 totals 14 residues. In nucleotides, the CDR3 is TGTGCCAGCAGCTTTGGTCCGTCTGGAAACACCATATATTTT. Protein product: CASSFGPSGNTIYF.

The CDR3 loop reads CASSKAGPYNEQFF. The DNA for the CDR3 is TGTGCCAGTAGTAAGGCAGGGCCCTACAATGAGCAGTTCTTC. The rearrangement joins TRBV19 to TRBJ2-1, with D perhaps matching TRBD1 (5 bases). The CDR3 extends over 14 amino acids. CDR1 LNHDA and CDR2 SQIVND come from the germline V gene (reference sequence). Trimming pared 4 bases from V and 2 bases from J, leaving 9 bases between.